These 18 T cell receptor beta chains originate from one sample sequenced in a study of blood T cells in healthy people across ages. It was with a sample-barcoded 5' primer and a J-beta primer mix that a second PCR of roughly 7 to 11 cycles was run. TCRdb re-analysed the 5' RACE reads in MiXCR, keeping a single row per CDR3 protein. The table lists about 750,000 distinct CDR3 sequences, less than 70% of them singletons. The sequencing input was blood. The receptor set was obtained from a man at least 80 years old in good health.

The V gene is TRBV19, the J gene TRBJ2-1, with D possibly TRBD1 on 5 matching bases. Germline V lookup: CDR1 LNHDA, CDR2 SQIVND (reference sequence). This CDR3 comprises 14 residues. V dropped 6 bases and J dropped 5 bases, with 14 bases sitting between them. The chain's CDR3 is CASRDSGHHNEQFF. The CDR3 DNA reads TGTGCCAGTAGAGACTCAGGGCACCACAATGAGCAGTTCTTC.

V gene TRBV28 combines with J gene TRBJ1-2; D gene unclear. Trimming removed 6 bases at V and 7 bases at J, with 12 bases between. CDR3 length equals 12 residues. The V gene's germline CDR1 is MDHEN and CDR2 SYDVKM. CDR3 residues: CASRQMDLGYTF. CDR3 sequence (DNA): TGTGCCAGCAGACAAATGGACCTTGGCTACACCTTC.

This clonotype was observed a few times. The genes are TRBV9 and TRBJ2-1; TRBD1 might be the D (5 bases). Germline assignment: CDR1 SGDLS and CDR2 YYNGEE. This CDR3 is built from 15 residues. Trimming stripped 0 bases from V and 0 bases from J, with 7 bases between. CDR3 loop: CASSVEGDSYNEQFF. DNA of the CDR3: TGTGCCAGCAGCGTAGAAGGGGACTCCTACAATGAGCAGTTCTTC.

This clonotype was seen a handful of times. The J gene is TRBJ2-3, the V gene TRBV5-1; 8 bases are a match to TRBD2. V lost 5 bases, J lost 3 bases, and 5 bases stayed unmatched. Germline lookup yields CDR1 SGHRS and CDR2 YFSETQ. This CDR3 has 14 residues. CDR3 amino acids: CASRERERTDTQYF. Here the CDR3 DNA reads TGCGCCAGCAGGGAGCGGGAGCGGACAGATACGCAGTATTTT.

This clonotype appeared a few times. V usage is TRBV6-6 and J usage is TRBJ2-3, with 7 bases matching TRBD2. The germline V gene encodes CDR1 MNHNY and CDR2 SVGAGI (reference sequence). The trim removed 6 bases at V and 5 bases at J, leaving 8 bases unmatched. CDR3 length equals 14 residues. CDR3 amino acids: CASRGWVAGDTQYF. DNA of the CDR3: TGTGCCAGCAGGGGATGGGTAGCGGGAGATACGCAGTATTTT.

This clonotype was picked up a small number of times. The chain employs TRBV13 and TRBJ1-2; possibly TRBD1 for D (6 bases). Between the trimmed V and J ends, which lost 5 bases and 0 bases, there was a span of 16 bases. This CDR3 has 16 amino acids. Germline V gene sequence: CDR1 PRHDT, CDR2 FYEKMQ (reference sequence). The CDR3 protein is CASSLFGQPTNYGYTF. The CDR3 DNA sequence: TGTGCCAGCAGCCTTTTTGGACAGCCAACTAACTATGGCTACACCTTC.

This clonotype was observed a handful of times. The chain is built from TRBV29-1 and TRBJ2-1, with D hard to call. The CDR3 extends over 12 amino acids. Germline CDR1 is SQVTM and CDR2 is ANQGSEA. The V end was cut by 5 bases, the J end by 7 bases, with 12 bases between. The CDR3 loop reads CSVSVNGNEQFF. The CDR3 DNA reads as TGCAGCGTTTCGGTCAACGGGAATGAGCAGTTCTTC.

V is TRBV27 and J is TRBJ2-5; D may match TRBD1 or TRBD2 (6 bases each). The J call may be wrong; the DNA end is better matched by TRBJ2-7. Germline assignment: CDR1 MNHEY and CDR2 SMNVEV (reference sequence). The CDR3 loop spans 14 amino acids. In nucleotides, the CDR3 is TGTGCCAGCAGTTTCGAGAGGAGGGGGGCCGAGCAGTACTTC. Protein product: CASSFERRGAEQYF.

In its sample, this clonotype was seen a few times. The rearrangement uses TRBV3-1 and TRBJ2-7; D is tentatively TRBD1 or TRBD2 (5 bases each). The CDR3 is 14 residues long. V lost 4 bases to trimming and J lost 3 bases, with 13 bases between them. CDR1 and CDR2 (germline): LGHDT, YNNKEL (reference sequence). The CDR3 region is CASSPLGPGYEQYF. CDR3 nucleotides: TGTGCCAGCAGCCCTCTGGGACCAGGCTACGAGCAGTACTTC.

This chain connects TRBV12-3 or TRBV12-4 to TRBJ2-6; D is undetermined. V lost 5 bases and J 4 bases, leaving 6 bases between the germline ends. CDR3 length: 13 amino acids. This CDR3 is CASSHGGANVLTF. CDR3 nucleotides: TGTGCCAGCAGTCACGGGGGGGCCAACGTCCTGACTTTC.

This chain connects TRBV2 to TRBJ1-5; 10 nucleotides line up with TRBD1. The junction had 2 bases not matched to a gene; V was cut back by 6 bases and J by 0 bases. Looked up from germline, CDR1 is SNHLY and CDR2 is FYNNEI. There are 15 residues in the CDR3. In DNA, the CDR3 is TGTGCCAGCAGGGGGACAGGGGCTAGCAATCAGCCCCAGCATTTT. This encodes CASRGTGASNQPQHF. The full variable domain, with the rest looked up from reference TRBV2 and TRBJ1-5, is EPEVTQTPSHQVTQMGQEVILRCVPISNHLYFYWYRQILGQKVEFLVSFYNNEISEKSEIFDDQFSVERPDGSNFTLKIRSTKLEDSAMYFCASRGTGASNQPQHFGDGTRLSIL.

This clonotype was found a few times. This chain links TRBV29-1 with TRBJ2-1, with 7 bases lining up with TRBD2. Germline trimming cut 7 bases from V and 4 bases from J; bases unmatched to any gene: 10. Germline V gives CDR1 SQVTM, CDR2 ANQGSEA. The CDR3 is made up of 14 amino acids. In DNA form, the CDR3 reads TGCAGCGCCACTCTAGCGGTTCCTTACAATGAGCAGTTCTTC. As protein: CSATLAVPYNEQFF.

This rearrangement joins TRBV6-6 to TRBJ2-3; the D call may be TRBD1 or TRBD2 (5 bases each). V was trimmed by 0 bases and J by 14 bases, leaving 21 bases between them. Germline V gene sequence: CDR1 MNHNY, CDR2 SVGAGI (reference sequence). The CDR3 length is 15 residues. The CDR3 region is CASSYSRESGGYAYF. The CDR3 DNA follows: TGTGCCAGCAGTTACTCGAGGGAGAGTGGGGGATACGCGTATTTT.

The gene calls are TRBV24-1 and TRBJ2-3; TRBD2 is a possible D gene (5 bases). The CDR3 extends over 17 amino acids. Trimming pared 3 bases from V and 14 bases from J, leaving 29 bases between. Germline V gene sequence: CDR1 KGHDR, CDR2 SFDVKD. This CDR3 reads CATSDAPTNSEHRYAYF. The CDR3 DNA is TGTGCCACCAGTGATGCCCCGACTAATAGCGAGCACAGATACGCGTATTTT.

This clonotype has more than one count but fewer than ten. The chain recombines TRBV9 with TRBJ2-5; the match to TRBD1 covers 8 bases. CDR1 is SGDLS and CDR2 is YYNGEE in the germline V gene. V trimming: 2 bases; J trimming: 5 bases; junction bases outside the gene matches: 14. The CDR3 sequence is 17 residues long. This CDR3 reads CASSVGPDRTGTETQYF. In nucleotides, the CDR3 is TGTGCCAGCAGCGTCGGACCGGATAGGACAGGGACGGAGACCCAGTACTTC.

This clonotype was detected ten times or more. This chain uses TRBV7-2 with TRBJ2-7; D not resolved. The CDR3 runs 10 residues. Looked up from germline, CDR1 is SGHTA and CDR2 is FQGNSA. Trimming pared 5 bases from V and 3 bases from J, leaving 2 bases between. CDR3 loop: CASSNYEQYF. The CDR3 region has the DNA TGTGCCAGCAGCAACTACGAGCAGTACTTC.

This clonotype was detected only a few times. The chain combines TRBV7-8 with TRBJ1-1; D is ambiguous. The CDR3 contains 13 residues. Germline-derived CDR1 and CDR2 are SGHVS and FQNEAQ. V was shortened by 5 bases and J by 6 bases, with 13 bases between the two germline ends. CDR3 protein: CASSQRELAEAFF. The CDR3 nucleotides are TGTGCCAGCAGCCAGAGGGAATTGGCTGAAGCTTTCTTT.

Written as DNA, the CDR3 is TGCAGCGTTGAAGGGCAGTCCACGTACGCGGGCTATGGCTACACCTTC. Amino acids: CSVEGQSTYAGYGYTF. The chain couples TRBV29-1 to TRBJ1-2; D is unresolved. This CDR3 is 16 amino acids long. V was clipped by 1 base and J by 4 bases, with 19 bases between them. The V gene's germline CDR1 is SQVTM and CDR2 ANQGSEA.